This TCR beta chain derives from a study of cytomegalovirus exposure and HLA in healthy donors. The wider study: The roughly 110 validation repertoires matched the 666 first-cohort repertoires in platform, a later analysis reported. Findings and limits, study-wide: The study put some 150 TCR beta chains on its list as cytomegalovirus-associated.

CDR1 and CDR2 from the germline V gene are KGHSH and LQKENI. V lost 1 base to trimming and J lost 5 bases; unmatched junction nucleotides: 3. CDR3 length: 15 amino acids. Measured with immunoSEQ multiplex PCR; TCRdb has only the in-frame clones, and not every one. This sample has more than 250,000 clones; roughly 90% occur once, and the top ten carry 0.75% to 0.85%. Comments on this clone: The antigen remains undetermined.

Separation from the roughly 600-subject first cohort characterized the roughly 120-subject validation cohort, to which the donors belonged. Sequences were obtained from PBMCs. The receptor comes from a young woman in good health and CMV-seronegative. The V and J genes are TRBV18 and TRBJ1-5; 9 bases match TRBD1. The DNA for the CDR3 is TGTGCCAGCTCACCACAGTGGGACAGGGATCAGCCCCAGCATTTT. Protein product: CASSPQWDRDQPQHF.